This T cell receptor (beta chain) was identified in a study of T cell responses to AZD1222 COVID-19 vaccine. Findings and limits, study-wide: The repertoires were collected only after the peak T cell response. With dominance at 160-218 and 743-854, vaccine-associated CD4 TCRs spanned spike.

This CDR3 is built from 16 residues. The V segment lost 0 bases and the J segment 9 bases; nucleotides outside the gene matches: 8. Germline V CDR1 and CDR2: KGHDR, SFDVKD. Points on this clone: Its target is unknown.

The protocol was immunoSEQ multiplex PCR, while the TCRdb copy is restricted to in-frame clones and leaves out a portion. This sample yields about 74,000 clones, of which about nine tenths are seen a single time; over 2% belongs to the top ten. The V gene is TRBV24-1, the J gene TRBJ2-1, with TRBD1 identical over 9 bases. The sequencing here drew on peripheral blood, taken on day 0 of AZD1222 vaccination. This sequence originates from an adult in good health. The DNA of the CDR3 is TGTGCCACCAGTGATTTGCTGGGACAGGGCCGGGGTGAGCAGTTCTTC. Translation: CATSDLLGQGRGEQFF.